This TCR beta chain was sequenced during a study of shared clonotypes between healthy human individuals (dated by TCRdb to about 2020). Some background on the complete study: Two women and a few men aged 18 to 49 years were included in the cohort. Leukapheresis yielded between about 0.8 and 9.5 billion PBMCs per donor. To estimate repertoire size and how much clonotypes are shared between individuals, the study performed deep sequencing of blood TCR repertoires from five healthy adults. For each donor, three plates each were used for CD4 naive and CD4 memory, two plates were used for CD8 naive, and one plate was used for CD8 memory. To increase sequencing depth and limit assay-specific biases, TCR repertoire library preparation and sequencing were carried out by different laboratories using diverse techniques. Results and caveats for the whole study, not just this receptor: Even with the large sequencing depth, rarefaction of the sorted-subset datasets indicated that sequencing was incomplete. The genetic and exposure-history diversity represented was limited by the small number of donors. Sampling was restricted to blood, and TCR repertoires in tissue are likely to differ from TCR repertoires in blood. Naive subsets generally had larger estimated clonotype richness than memory subsets. Clonotypes shared by all four sorted-subset donors showed higher generation probabilities than non-shared clonotypes. Sharing across a few donors was observed for 5% to 6.5% of naive CD4, over 3% of naive CD8, 2.3% of memory CD4, and about 0.4% of memory CD8 clonotypes. Pairwise subsampling led to the expectation that sequencing depth would affect the degree of clonotype sharing among donors.

CD8 naive samples were obtained by positive selection for CCR7 among CD45RO-negative cells, yielding a CD45RA+CCR7+ population from which TemRA cells were excluded. The donors were healthy, HIV-negative adults who had no recently reported acute infections or vaccinations. All donors were Caucasian adults living in Nashville, Tennessee, USA. Blood was obtained by leukapheresis, after which PBMCs were separated by Ficoll-Histopaque density gradient centrifugation and cryopreserved in liquid nitrogen vapor phase. Analytical flow cytometry was used to check the purity and quantity of each magnetically sorted T cell population. From each sorted fraction, genomic DNA was isolated and quantified by UV absorbance on a Nanodrop 2000c. Using the deep immunoSEQ assay, multiplex PCR amplified TCR CDR3 regions from genomic DNA. Genomic DNA extracted from each cell subset was distributed evenly over all wells of several immunoSEQ 96-well plates, and each plate served as one replicate. For sorted subsets, each replicate PCR was loaded with about 0.2 ug genomic DNA, equivalent to 32,000 or so T cell genomes. Purified libraries were measured with a Qubit 3.0 fluorometer, size-checked on a Bioanalyzer 2100, and measured again with the KAPA Library Quantification kit. Every immunoSEQ 96-well plate was sequenced on a dedicated single-read 150-cycle Illumina NextSeq 550 flow cell. The original pipeline was this. Because only junctional sequences without quality scores were contained in the immunoSEQ output, filtering matching that applied to full-length reads could not be performed. Sequences were annotated with PyIR, a Python wrapper for IgBLAST v1.9, and V/J genes and CDR3 were assigned using IMGT germline references. Any read was removed if the V/J assignment was weak (E-value above 1e-6), the CDR3 was missing, or the read contained stop codons, out-of-frame junctions, or ambiguous translated residues. V3J clonotypes were defined by identical inferred V gene, J gene, and CDR3 amino acid sequence. Percentage overlap between repertoires was computed as shared unique clonotypes divided by the size of the smaller repertoire. Repertoire richness was assessed with RTK rarefaction, the Chao1 estimator, and Recon v2.1 estimates of unobserved clonotypes. Generation probabilities were computed with OLGA for all TCRbeta clonotypes obtained by the gDNA method from four donors. TCRdb re-hosts the immuneACCESS table, in-frame sequences only. Its copies lack some clones; in the studies checked, an unresolved V gene accounts for under half of them, and the cause for the rest is not known. That table is the source of V, J and clone size, and D and trimming were worked out from the DNA. The sample yields 550,000 to 650,000 clones; around 96% were counted once. Less than 0.13% of the sample comes from the top ten.

From a lookup of the germline V gene, CDR1 and CDR2 are SGHTA and FQGNSA. The CDR3 covers 18 residues, taking in both the cysteine and the phenylalanine. Only the CDR3 DNA is retained, 54 bases long and in frame from the first base. From V the trimming removes 0 bases and from J it removes 0 bases, while the gene matches leave 10 bases of the junction unaccounted for. A note on this clone: No antigen is known for it. Base qualities are not at hand, and no much larger clone is one base apart.

The receptor's source is a woman aged 30 to 39 in good health. Sequencing was done on a sample of naive CD8+ T cells sorted from blood. Sample cell subset or site, as interpreted from the label and publication: CD45RA+CCR7+. The rearranged chain carries TRBV7-2 and TRBJ2-5, with 7 bases matching TRBD1. CDR3 sequence: CASSLADRDRPYQETQYF. The DNA reads TGTGCCAGCAGCTTAGCGGACCGGGACAGACCGTACCAAGAGACCCAGTACTTC.